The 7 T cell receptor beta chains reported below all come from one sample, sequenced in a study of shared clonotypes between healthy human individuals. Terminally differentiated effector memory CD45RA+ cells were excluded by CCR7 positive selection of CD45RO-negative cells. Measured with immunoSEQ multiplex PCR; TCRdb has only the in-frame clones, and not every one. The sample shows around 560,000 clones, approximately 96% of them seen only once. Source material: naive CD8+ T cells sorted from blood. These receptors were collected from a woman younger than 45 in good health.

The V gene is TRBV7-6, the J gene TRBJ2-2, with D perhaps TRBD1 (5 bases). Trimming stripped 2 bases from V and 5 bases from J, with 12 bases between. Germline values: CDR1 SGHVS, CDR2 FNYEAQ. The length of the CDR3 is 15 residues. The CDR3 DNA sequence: TGTGCCAGCAGCTTACACAGGATGGGGACCGGGGAGCTGTTTTTT. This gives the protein CASSLHRMGTGELFF.

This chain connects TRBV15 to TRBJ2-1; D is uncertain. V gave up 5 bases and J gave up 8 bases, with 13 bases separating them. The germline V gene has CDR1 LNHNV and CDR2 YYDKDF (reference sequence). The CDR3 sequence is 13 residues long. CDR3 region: CATSRARADEQFF. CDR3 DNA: TGTGCCACCAGCCGTGCCCGGGCTGATGAGCAGTTCTTC.

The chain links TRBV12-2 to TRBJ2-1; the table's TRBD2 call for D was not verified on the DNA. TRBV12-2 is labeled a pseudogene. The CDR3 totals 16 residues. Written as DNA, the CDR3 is TGTGCAAGTCGCCTCCAAGGAGGTGGGGATACCAATGAGCAGTTCTTC. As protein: CASRLQGGGDTNEQFF.

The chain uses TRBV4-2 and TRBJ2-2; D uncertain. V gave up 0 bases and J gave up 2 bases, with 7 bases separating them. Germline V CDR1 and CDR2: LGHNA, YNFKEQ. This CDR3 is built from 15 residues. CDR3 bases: TGTGCCAGCAGCCAAGATGGACCAAACACCGGGGAGCTGTTTTTT. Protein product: CASSQDGPNTGELFF.

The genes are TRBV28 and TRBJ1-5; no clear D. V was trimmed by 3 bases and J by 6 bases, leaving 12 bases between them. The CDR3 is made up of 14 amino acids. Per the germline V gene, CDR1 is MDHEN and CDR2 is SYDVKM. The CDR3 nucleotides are TGTGCCAGCAGTTTTAGGACCCGGGGTCAGCCCCAGCATTTT. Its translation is CASSFRTRGQPQHF.

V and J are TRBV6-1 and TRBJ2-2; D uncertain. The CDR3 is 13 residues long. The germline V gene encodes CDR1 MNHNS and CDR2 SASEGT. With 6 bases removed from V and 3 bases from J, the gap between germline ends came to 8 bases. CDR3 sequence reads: CASRQLYTGELFF. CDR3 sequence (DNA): TGTGCCAGCAGACAGCTATACACCGGGGAGCTGTTTTTT.

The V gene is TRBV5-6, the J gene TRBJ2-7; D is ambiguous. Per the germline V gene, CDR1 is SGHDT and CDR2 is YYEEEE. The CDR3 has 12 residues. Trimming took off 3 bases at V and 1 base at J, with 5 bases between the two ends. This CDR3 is CASSSLSYEQYF. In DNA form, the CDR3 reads TGTGCCAGCAGCTCTTTATCCTACGAGCAGTACTTC.